A selection of T cell receptor beta chains follows, all from one sample in a study of siplizumab effects on memory and regulatory T cells. Profiling relied on immunoSEQ multiplex PCR, and the TCRdb table lists in-frame clones only, not all of them. This sample has roughly 120,000 clones, with roughly 92% found just once. The material sequenced was CD4+ T cells sorted from blood. The receptors here all came from a human donor in good health. CDR3s include the opening cysteine and the closing phenylalanine or tryptophan. Each record gives: V gene, clone size, J gene, CDR3 protein. Clone size is not always given. Where it is, it says once, few, many or a class for expanded clones.

TRBV2,once,TRBJ2-5,CASSEGGTGKETQYF
TRBV7-9,few,TRBJ2-5,CASSRLAELQETQYF
TRBV13,.,TRBJ1-1,CASSLTVNTEAFF
TRBV2,.,TRBJ2-1,CASSGDYHNEQFF
TRBV10-2,.,TRBJ1-1,CASRAWDSYTEAFF
TRBV6-4,.,TRBJ1-1,CASRAEGGNTEAFF
TRBV10-3,.,TRBJ2-7,CAISESGTGYEQYF
TRBV10-3,.,TRBJ2-3,CAISDRASDTQYF
TRBV6-1,.,TRBJ2-5,CASRTGLQETQYF
TRBV7-2,.,TRBJ2-5,CASSSGTVGTQYF
TRBV5-6,.,TRBJ2-1,CASSLRRVRIDEQFF
TRBV5-1,.,TRBJ2-1,CASSSRGIGTNEQFF
TRBV5-4,.,TRBJ1-1,CASSSRQNRAFF
TRBV6-1,once,TRBJ2-3,CASSTWDTQYF
TRBV18,.,TRBJ2-7,CASSPGTSGVYEQYF
TRBV7-9,.,TRBJ2-3,CASSPGTGATDTQYF
TRBV11-2,.,TRBJ2-1,CASSLQGLANNEQFF